The 3 T cell receptor beta chains below were found in one sample sequenced in a study of blood T cell repertoires in COVID-19 (dated by TCRdb to about 2020). The method was the immunoSEQ multiplex PCR assay. TCRdb took this table from immuneACCESS and kept in-frame rearrangements with V and J called. Such tables lack part of the clones; where checked against another copy, unresolved V genes explain under half of the gap, and the rest is unexplained. For this sample there are about 220,000 clones; less than 90% appear just once. The ten largest clones add up to 20% of the sample. The specimen was peripheral blood. The receptor source for this set is a man aged 30 to 45 with active or convalescent COVID-19.

This chain joins TRBV7-9 and TRBJ2-1; 10 bases map to TRBD2. V dropped 6 bases and J dropped 10; count of bases not matched to a gene: 9. The CDR3 sequence is 14 residues long. Germline-derived CDR1 and CDR2 are SEHNR and FQNEAQ (reference sequence). The CDR3 nucleotides are TGTGCCAGCAGTAGGGCAGCGGGAGGGCTGGAGCAGTTCTTC. Its translation: CASSRAAGGLEQFF.

The chain uses TRBV5-1 and TRBJ2-7; 7 bases match TRBD2. Trimming removed 3 bases from V and 3 bases from J; junction bases left unmatched: 0. This CDR3 is built from 12 residues. Germline V gene sequence: CDR1 SGHRS, CDR2 YFSETQ. The CDR3 bases are TGCGCCAGCAGCTCGGGAGGCTACGAGCAGTACTTC. Amino acids: CASSSGGYEQYF.

This chain uses TRBV11-2 with TRBJ2-6, with a weak D call TRBD1 (6 bases). This CDR3 has 16 amino acids. V lost 5 bases and J lost 0, with 11 bases in between. CDR1 and CDR2 from the germline V gene are SGHAT and FQNNGV. DNA of the CDR3: TGTGCCAGCAGCCTCGGACAGATCTCTGGGGCCAACGTCCTGACTTTC. Protein: CASSLGQISGANVLTF. The full variable domain, completed using reference TRBV11-2 and TRBJ2-6, is EAGVAQSPRYKIIEKRQSVAFWCNPISGHATLYWYQQILGQGPKLLIQFQNNGVVDDSQLPKDRFSAERLKGVDSTLKIQPAKLEDSAVYLCASSLGQISGANVLTFGAGSRLTVL.